Sequencing of this T cell receptor beta chain was carried out in a study of cytomegalovirus exposure and HLA in healthy donors. The PCR employed 60 Vbeta primers together with 13 Jbeta primers. The assay was immunoSEQ multiplex PCR, and TCRdb's table has in-frame clones only and misses some. The sample shows over 150,000 clones, about four fifths of them seen only once. The V gene lost 8 bases and the J gene lost 0 bases, with 11 bases spanning the gap. The CDR3 length is 13 residues. CDR1 is MDHEN and CDR2 is SYDVKM in the germline V gene. The sequence was collected from a woman aged 45-65 years in good health and CMV-seropositive. The rearrangement joins TRBV28 to TRBJ2-7; D unclear. The material sequenced was PBMCs. CDR3 sequence (DNA): TGTGCCAGCGGATACAGCTACTCCTACGAGCAGTACTTC. Residues: CASGYSYSYEQYF. Based on the CDR3 plus reference TRBV28 and TRBJ2-7, the full variable domain is DVKVTQSSRYLVKRTGEKVFLECVQDMDHENMFWYRQDPGLGLRLIYFSYDVKMKEKGDIPEGYSVSREKKERFSLILESASTNQTSMYLCASGYSYSYEQYFGPGTRLTVT.